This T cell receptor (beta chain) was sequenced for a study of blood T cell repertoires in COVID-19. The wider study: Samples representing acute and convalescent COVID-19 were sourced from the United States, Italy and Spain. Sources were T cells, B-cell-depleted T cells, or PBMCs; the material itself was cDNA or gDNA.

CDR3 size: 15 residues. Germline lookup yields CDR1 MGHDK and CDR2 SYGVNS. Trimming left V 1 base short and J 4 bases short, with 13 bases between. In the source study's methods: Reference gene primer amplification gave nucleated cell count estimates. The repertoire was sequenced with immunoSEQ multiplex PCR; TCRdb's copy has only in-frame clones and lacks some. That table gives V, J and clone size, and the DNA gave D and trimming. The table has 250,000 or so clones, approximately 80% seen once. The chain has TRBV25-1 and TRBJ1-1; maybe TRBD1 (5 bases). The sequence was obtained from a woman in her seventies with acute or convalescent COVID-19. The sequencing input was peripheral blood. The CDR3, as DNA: TGTGCCAGCAGTGAATCCGGGGGATTAGTCACTGAAGCTTTCTTT. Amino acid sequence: CASSESGGLVTEAFF.